The 4 T cell receptor beta chains in this list originate from one sample, sequenced in a study of early T cells in non-severe SARS-CoV-2 infection. From the 5' RACE reads, TCRdb called clonotypes with MiXCR, one entry per CDR3 protein. Of roughly 90,000 distinct CDR3 sequences in the sample, roughly 15% were seen once. Sequencing was carried out using whole blood. All receptors come from an adult who was a healthcare worker with PCR-confirmed SARS-CoV-2 infection or an uninfected control (not recorded which).

This clonotype was found a few times. This chain joins TRBV6-1 and TRBJ2-7, with a tentative D call TRBD1 (6 bases). Germline values: CDR1 MNHNS, CDR2 SASEGT. The length of the CDR3 is 12 residues. V gave up 8 bases and J gave up 5 bases, with 13 bases separating them. The CDR3 DNA follows: TGTGCCAGCGCCAAACAGGGCCACGAGCAGTACGTC. This gives the protein CASAKQGHEQYV.

The V and J genes are TRBV5-4 and TRBJ1-2; TRBD1 matches 11 bases. The CDR3 runs 16 residues. V shed 4 bases and J 8 bases; nucleotides not matched to a gene: 13. Germline lookup yields CDR1 SGHNT and CDR2 YYREEE (reference sequence). Written as DNA, the CDR3 is TGTGCCAGCAGCAATACTGTTGGGACAGGGGGTCGCGGCTACACCTTC. Its protein is CASSNTVGTGGRGYTF.

The chain links TRBV5-1 to TRBJ2-2; TRBD1 agrees at 10 bases. This CDR3 spans 16 amino acids. CDR1 SGHRS and CDR2 YFSETQ come from the germline V gene. With V trimmed by 4 bases and J by 4 bases, 7 bases remained unmatched. The CDR3 spells CASSAGDRGVTGELFF. As DNA, the CDR3 is TGCGCCAGCAGCGCCGGGGACAGGGGTGTCACCGGGGAGCTGTTTTTT.

This chain links TRBV6-1 with TRBJ2-7; 8 nucleotides line up with TRBD1. The V gene's germline CDR1 is MNHNS and CDR2 SASEGT. The length of the CDR3 is 16 residues. Germline trimming cut 8 bases from V and 3 bases from J; bases unmatched to any gene: 15. The CDR3 loop is CASESRNYRGDYEQYV. The CDR3 DNA reads TGTGCCAGCGAGTCAAGGAACTACAGGGGGGACTACGAGCAGTACGTC.